This TCR beta chain was captured by sequencing in a study of blood T cell repertoires in COVID-19. Study in general: Acute-phase and convalescent COVID-19 samples originated in the United States, Italy and Spain.

V shed 6 bases and J shed 3 bases, with 23 bases lying between them. Germline V lookup: CDR1 KGHSH, CDR2 LQKENI. This CDR3 is built from 17 residues. Original data processing: Researchers report that nucleated cell counts were estimated from reference gene primer amplification. The repertoire was sequenced with immunoSEQ multiplex PCR; TCRdb's copy has only in-frame clones and lacks some. V and J calls plus clone size are reproduced from that table; the DNA served to infer D and trimming. The sample lists 120,000 or so clones; around 82% were seen once. The chain carries TRBV18 and TRBJ1-2, with a weak D call TRBD1 (5 bases). This TCR derives from a woman aged 25 to 45 who had recovered from COVID-19. The material sequenced was peripheral blood. The CDR3 loop is CASSSNQIRQGDYGYTF. The CDR3 DNA is TGTGCCAGCTCTTCAAACCAGATCCGTCAAGGGGACTATGGCTACACCTTC.